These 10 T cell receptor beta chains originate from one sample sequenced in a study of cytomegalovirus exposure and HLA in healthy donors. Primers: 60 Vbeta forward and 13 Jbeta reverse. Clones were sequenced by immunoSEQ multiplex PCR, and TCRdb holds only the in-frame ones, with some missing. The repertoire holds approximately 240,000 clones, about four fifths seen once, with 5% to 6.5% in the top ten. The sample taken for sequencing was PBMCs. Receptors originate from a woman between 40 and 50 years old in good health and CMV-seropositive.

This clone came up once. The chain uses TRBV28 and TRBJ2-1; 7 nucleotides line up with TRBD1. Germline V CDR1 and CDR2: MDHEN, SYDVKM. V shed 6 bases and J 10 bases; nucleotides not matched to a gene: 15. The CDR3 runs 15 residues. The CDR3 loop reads CASSLGDSTGIEQFF. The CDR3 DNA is TGTGCCAGCAGCCTGGGGGACAGTACGGGCATCGAGCAGTTCTTC.

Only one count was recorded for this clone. CDR3: CASSSVDRLGYTF. CDR3 DNA: TGTGCCAGCAGCTCCGTCGACAGGCTCGGCTACACCTTC. V gene TRBV5-6 combines with J gene TRBJ1-2, with D possibly being TRBD1 (6 bases). Germline CDR1 reads SGHDT; CDR2 reads YYEEEE. The CDR3 has 13 residues. The V and J ends lost 3 bases and 8 bases respectively, with 14 bases between them.

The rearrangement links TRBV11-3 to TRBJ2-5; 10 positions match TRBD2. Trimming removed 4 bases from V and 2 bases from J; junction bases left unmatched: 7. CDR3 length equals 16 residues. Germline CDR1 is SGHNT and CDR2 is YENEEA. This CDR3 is CASSYGTSVGQETQYF. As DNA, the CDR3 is TGTGCCAGCAGCTACGGGACTAGCGTGGGACAAGAGACCCAGTACTTC.

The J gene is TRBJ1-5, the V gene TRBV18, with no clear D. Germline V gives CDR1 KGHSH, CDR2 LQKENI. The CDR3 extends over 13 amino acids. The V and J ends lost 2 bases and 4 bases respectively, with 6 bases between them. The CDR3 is CASSPGPNQPQHF. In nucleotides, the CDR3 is TGTGCCAGCTCACCAGGGCCTAATCAGCCCCAGCATTTT.

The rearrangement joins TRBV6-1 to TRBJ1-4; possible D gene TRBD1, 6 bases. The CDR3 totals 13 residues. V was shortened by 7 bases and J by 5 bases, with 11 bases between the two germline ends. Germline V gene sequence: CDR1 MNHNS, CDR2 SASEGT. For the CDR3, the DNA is TGTGCCAGCAATTTAAGGGGGAATGAAAAACTGTTTTTT. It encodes CASNLRGNEKLFF.

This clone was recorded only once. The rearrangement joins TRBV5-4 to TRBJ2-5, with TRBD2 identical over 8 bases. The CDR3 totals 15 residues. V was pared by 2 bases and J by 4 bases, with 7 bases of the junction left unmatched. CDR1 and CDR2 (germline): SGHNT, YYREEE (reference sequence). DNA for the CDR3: TGTGCCAGCAGCTTTCAGCGGGAGCCGCGAGAGACCCAGTACTTC. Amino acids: CASSFQREPRETQYF.

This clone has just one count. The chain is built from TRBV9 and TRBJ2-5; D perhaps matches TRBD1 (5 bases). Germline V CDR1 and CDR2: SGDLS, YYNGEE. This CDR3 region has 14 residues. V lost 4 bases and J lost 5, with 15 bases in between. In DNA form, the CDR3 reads TGTGCCAGCAGCCCCCAAGGGGCAGGGGAGACCCAGTACTTC. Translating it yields CASSPQGAGETQYF.

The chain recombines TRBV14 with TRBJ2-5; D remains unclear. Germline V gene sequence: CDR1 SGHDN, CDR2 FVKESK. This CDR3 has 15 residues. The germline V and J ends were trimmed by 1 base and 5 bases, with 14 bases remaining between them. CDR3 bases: TGTGCCAGCAGCCAAGGGTCGCACGCCCGGGAGACCCAGTACTTC. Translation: CASSQGSHARETQYF.

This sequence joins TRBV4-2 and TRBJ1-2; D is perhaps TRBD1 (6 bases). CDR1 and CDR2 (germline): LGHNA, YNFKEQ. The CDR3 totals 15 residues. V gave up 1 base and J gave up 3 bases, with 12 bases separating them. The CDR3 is CASSQAAGVDYGYTF. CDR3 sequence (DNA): TGTGCCAGCAGCCAAGCGGCAGGGGTAGACTATGGCTACACCTTC.

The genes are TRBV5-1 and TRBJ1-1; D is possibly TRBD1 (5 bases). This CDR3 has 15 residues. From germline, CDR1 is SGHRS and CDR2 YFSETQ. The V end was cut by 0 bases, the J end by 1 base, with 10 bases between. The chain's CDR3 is CASSLEQAANTEAFF. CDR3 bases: TGCGCCAGCAGCTTGGAACAGGCCGCGAACACTGAAGCTTTCTTT.